This passage covers 17 T cell receptor beta chains from one sample sequenced in a study of shared clonotypes between healthy human individuals. The method was immunoSEQ multiplex PCR; TCRdb's version includes in-frame clones alone and lacks a portion of them. Altogether about half a million clones are present, 81% being singletons, with the ten largest covering roughly 12%. The sample taken for sequencing was PBMCs. These receptors were obtained from a woman between 40 and 50 years old in good health. Some clones in this sample may be carry-over from other donors' samples.

This chain uses TRBV30 with TRBJ1-2; perhaps TRBD1 as D (6 bases). The V gene's germline CDR1 is GTSNPN and CDR2 SVGIG (reference sequence). V was clipped by 2 bases and J by 4 bases, with 11 bases between them. This CDR3 spans 13 amino acids. CDR3 loop: CAWSYRGAYGYTF. In DNA, the CDR3 is TGTGCCTGGAGTTATAGGGGGGCCTATGGCTACACCTTC. The entire variable domain, with the rest obtained from reference TRBV30 and TRBJ1-2, is as follows: SQTIHQWPATLVQPVGSPLSLECTVEGTSNPNLYWYRQAAGRGLQLLFYSVGIGQISSEVPQNLSASRPQDRQFILSSKKLLLSDSGFYLCAWSYRGAYGYTFGSGTRLTVV.

This chain uses TRBV14 with TRBJ2-7; TRBD2 matches at 11 bases. CDR1 is SGHDN and CDR2 is FVKESK in the germline V gene. This CDR3 has 16 amino acids. The V gene end was trimmed by 3 bases and the J gene end by 2 bases; junction bases not matched to a gene: 6. The CDR3 reads CASSHRTSGSPYEQYF. In nucleotides, the CDR3 is TGTGCCAGCAGCCATCGAACTAGCGGGAGTCCCTACGAGCAGTACTTC.

This chain links TRBV28 with TRBJ2-1; maybe TRBD2 (5 bases). Germline CDR1 and CDR2: MDHEN and SYDVKM. V was shortened by 4 bases and J by 8 bases, with 15 bases between the two germline ends. The CDR3 has 14 residues. CDR3 bases: TGTGCCAGCAGTTCCCGGGTTGGACTCGATGAGCAGTTCTTC. It translates to CASSSRVGLDEQFF.

This chain connects TRBV28 to TRBJ1-2; no clear D. The CDR3 totals 14 residues. The V end was cut by 5 bases, the J end by 6 bases, with 16 bases between. The germline V gene has CDR1 MDHEN and CDR2 SYDVKM. CDR3 protein: CASSPFHLRDGYTF. The CDR3 nucleotides are TGTGCCAGCAGTCCCTTTCACCTGCGAGATGGCTACACCTTC.

V gene TRBV6-1 combines with J gene TRBJ1-4, with D perhaps TRBD1 (5 bases). Germline values: CDR1 MNHNS, CDR2 SASEGT. The CDR3 has 15 amino acids. V gave up 3 bases and J gave up 10 bases, with 18 bases separating them. The CDR3 nucleotides are TGTGCCAGCAGTGAGCCCCTGGGAAGACAGTTAAAACTGTTTTTT. This codes for CASSEPLGRQLKLFF.

CDR3 protein: CASSPTRTGELFF. The CDR3, as DNA: TGCGCCAGCAGCCCCACGCGGACCGGGGAGCTGTTTTTT. The V call is TRBV5-1, the J call TRBJ2-2; no clear D. Trimming left V 4 bases short and J 5 bases short, with 9 bases between. The V gene's germline CDR1 is SGHRS and CDR2 YFSETQ. The CDR3 has 13 residues.

V gene TRBV7-2 combines with J gene TRBJ2-3, with 7 positions matching TRBD2. The germline V gene encodes CDR1 SGHTA and CDR2 FQGNSA. Trimming at V came to 3 bases and at J to 2 bases, leaving 5 bases not matched to a gene. The CDR3 consists of 15 residues. The CDR3 reads CASSFVAGPTDTQYF. The CDR3 nucleotides are TGTGCCAGCAGCTTCGTAGCGGGCCCCACAGATACGCAGTATTTT.

For this clone: A single base is all that separates this from a far larger clone, so a read error is likely. The chain links TRBV29-1 to TRBJ1-3, with D possibly matching TRBD1 (5 bases). This CDR3 has 14 residues. Germline V gene sequence: CDR1 SQVTM, CDR2 ANQGSEA. The DNA of the CDR3 is TGCAGCGTTAATGTTGGGGGGACGGGAAGCACCATATATTTT. This sequence encodes CSVNVGGTGSTIYF.

V gene TRBV11-2 combines with J gene TRBJ2-7; 9 bases are a match to TRBD1. Looked up from germline, CDR1 is SGHAT and CDR2 is FQNNGV. V was pared by 1 base and J by 3 bases, with 4 bases of the junction left unmatched. This CDR3 contains 15 residues. In DNA, the CDR3 is TGTGCCAGCAGCTTAGTGACAGGGGGGAACTACGAGCAGTACTTC. As protein: CASSLVTGGNYEQYF.

The genes are TRBV4-1 and TRBJ1-1; 7 bases align to TRBD1. The CDR3 sequence is 14 residues long. CDR1 and CDR2 (germline): MGHRA, YSYEKL. After removal of 2 bases from V and 1 base from J, the junction contained 1 base not matched to a gene. The CDR3 DNA is TGCGCCAGCAGCCAAAGGACAGGGAACACTGAAGCTTTCTTT. This sequence encodes CASSQRTGNTEAFF.

The chain recombines TRBV7-2 with TRBJ2-7, with a tentative D call TRBD2 (5 bases). The CDR3 consists of 16 residues. V was cut by 0 bases and J by 4 bases, with 16 bases left in between. From germline, CDR1 is SGHTA and CDR2 FQGNSA. CDR3 DNA sequence: TGTGCCAGCAGCTTAGCGCGGGTTGCCACTCAGTACGAGCAGTACTTC. This codes for CASSLARVATQYEQYF.

CDR3 DNA sequence: TGCGCCAGCAGCTTGGGGGTGTCAGATACGCAGTATTTT. This sequence encodes CASSLGVSDTQYF. This chain joins TRBV5-1 and TRBJ2-3; D uncertain. The CDR3 runs 13 residues. Germline CDR1 SGHRS, CDR2 YFSETQ. The germline V and J ends were trimmed by 0 bases and 4 bases, with 6 bases remaining between them.

This chain joins TRBV7-9 and TRBJ1-1, with D perhaps matching TRBD1 (5 bases). Trimming took off 5 bases at V and 7 bases at J, with 14 bases between the two ends. The CDR3 contains 13 residues. Germline V CDR1 and CDR2: SEHNR, FQNEAQ (reference sequence). CDR3 amino acids: CASSLLTESEAFF. The CDR3 DNA sequence: TGTGCCAGCAGCCTACTGACAGAAAGTGAAGCTTTCTTT.

Remarks on this clone: A far larger clone differs by one base, so this is likely a read error. This same CDR3 is encoded by further DNA sequences in the sample. The V gene is TRBV5-1, the J gene TRBJ2-7, with TRBD2 identical over 10 bases. After removal of 1 base from V and 5 bases from J, the junction contained 9 bases not matched to a gene. The CDR3 consists of 16 residues. The V gene's germline CDR1 is SGHRS and CDR2 YFSETQ. CDR3 residues: CASSLQGSGRIDEQYF. The CDR3 DNA follows: TGCGCCAGCAGCTTGCAAGGTAGCGGGAGGATCGACGAGCAGTACTTC.

V and J are TRBV7-6 and TRBJ1-1; D might be TRBD1 (5 bases). The CDR3 spans 15 residues. Germline CDR1 and CDR2: SGHVS and FNYEAQ. V was clipped by 1 base and J by 5 bases, with 14 bases between them. CDR3 region: CASSLVGGRHTEAFF. The CDR3 DNA is TGTGCCAGCAGCTTAGTGGGGGGGAGGCATACTGAAGCTTTCTTT.

For this clone: This CDR3 is also generated by other DNA sequences in the sample. The V and J genes are TRBV5-1 and TRBJ1-4; D might be TRBD1 (5 bases). Germline V gene data show CDR1 as SGHRS and CDR2 as YFSETQ. Trimming pared 3 bases from V and 5 bases from J, leaving 11 bases between. The CDR3 covers 14 residues. The CDR3 protein is CASSSQGTNEKLFF. The CDR3 coding sequence is TGCGCCAGCAGCTCCCAGGGCACAAATGAAAAACTGTTTTTT.

In this sample, this clone turned up a few times. The chain joins TRBV5-6 to TRBJ1-1; tentatively, D is TRBD1 (6 bases). Germline CDR1 reads SGHDT; CDR2 reads YYEEEE. The CDR3 length is 13 residues. V lost 4 bases and J 5 bases, leaving 12 bases between the germline ends. The DNA for the CDR3 is TGTGCCAGCAGCGGAACCACAGGGACTGAAGCTTTCTTT. Its translation: CASSGTTGTEAFF.